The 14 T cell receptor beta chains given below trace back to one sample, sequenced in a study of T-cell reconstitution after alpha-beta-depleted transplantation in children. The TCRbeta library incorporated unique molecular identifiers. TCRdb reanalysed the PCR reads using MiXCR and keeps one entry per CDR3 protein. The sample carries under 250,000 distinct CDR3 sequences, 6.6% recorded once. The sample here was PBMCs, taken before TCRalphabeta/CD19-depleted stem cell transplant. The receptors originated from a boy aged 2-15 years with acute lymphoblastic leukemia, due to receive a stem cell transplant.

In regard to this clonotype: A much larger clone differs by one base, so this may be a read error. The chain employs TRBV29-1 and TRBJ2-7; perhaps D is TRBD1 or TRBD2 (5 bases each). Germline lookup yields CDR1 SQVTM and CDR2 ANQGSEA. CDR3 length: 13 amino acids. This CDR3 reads CGVTGAVTYEQYF. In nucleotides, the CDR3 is TGCGGCGTTACCGGGGCAGTCACCTACGAGCAGTACTTC.

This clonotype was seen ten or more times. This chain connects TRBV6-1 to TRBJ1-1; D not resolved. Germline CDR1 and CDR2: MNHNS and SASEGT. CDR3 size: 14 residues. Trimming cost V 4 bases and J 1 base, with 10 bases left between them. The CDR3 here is CASSGSTANTEAFF. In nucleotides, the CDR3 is TGTGCCAGCAGTGGCTCTACAGCGAACACTGAAGCTTTCTTT.

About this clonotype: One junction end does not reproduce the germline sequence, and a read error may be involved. The CDR3 DNA sequence: TGTGCCAGCAGATTAGATTTAGGGACCAGGGGGGCCAACGTCCTGACTTTC. The encoded protein is CASRLDLGTRGANVLTF. This chain joins TRBV11-2 and TRBJ2-6; the D call may be TRBD1 or TRBD2 (5 bases each). The CDR3 is 17 amino acids. Germline assignment: CDR1 SGHAT and CDR2 FQNNGV.

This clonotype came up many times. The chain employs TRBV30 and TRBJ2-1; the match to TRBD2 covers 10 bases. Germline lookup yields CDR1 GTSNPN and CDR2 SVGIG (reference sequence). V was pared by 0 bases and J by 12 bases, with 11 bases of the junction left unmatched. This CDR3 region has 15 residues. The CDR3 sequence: CAWSVGLAAPYPQFF. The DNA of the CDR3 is TGTGCCTGGAGTGTCGGACTAGCGGCCCCATACCCGCAGTTCTTC.

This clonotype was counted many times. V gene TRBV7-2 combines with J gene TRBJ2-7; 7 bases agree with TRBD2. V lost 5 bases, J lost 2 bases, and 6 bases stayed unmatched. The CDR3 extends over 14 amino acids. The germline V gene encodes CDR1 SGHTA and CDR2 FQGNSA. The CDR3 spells CASSVQGGPYEQYF. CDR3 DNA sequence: TGTGCCAGCAGCGTTCAGGGAGGGCCCTACGAGCAGTACTTC.

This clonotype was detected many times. In DNA, the CDR3 is TGTGCCAGCAGTTTCGGAGCCCATGAGCAGTTCTTC. Translated: CASSFGAHEQFF. This chain uses TRBV2 with TRBJ2-1; no clear D gene. This CDR3 spans 12 amino acids. Germline CDR1 and CDR2: SNHLY and FYNNEI. Between the trimmed V and J ends, which lost 5 bases and 8 bases, there was a span of 10 bases.

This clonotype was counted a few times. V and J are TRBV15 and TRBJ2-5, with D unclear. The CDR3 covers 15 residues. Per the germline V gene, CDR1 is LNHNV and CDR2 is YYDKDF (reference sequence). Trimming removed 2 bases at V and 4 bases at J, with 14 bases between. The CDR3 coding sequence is TGTGCCACCAGCAGATCAAGGGCAGCCGGAGAGACCCAGTACTTC. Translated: CATSRSRAAGETQYF.

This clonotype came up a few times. The CDR3 DNA sequence: TGTGCCATCGGGACACCTACTAACTATGGCTACACCTTC. Protein: CAIGTPTNYGYTF. V usage is TRBV6-2 or TRBV6-3 and J usage is TRBJ1-2; D might be TRBD1 (6 bases). Germline-derived CDR1 and CDR2 are MNHEY and SVGEGT. This CDR3 comprises 13 residues. Trimming took off 10 bases at V and 0 bases at J, with 12 bases between the two ends.

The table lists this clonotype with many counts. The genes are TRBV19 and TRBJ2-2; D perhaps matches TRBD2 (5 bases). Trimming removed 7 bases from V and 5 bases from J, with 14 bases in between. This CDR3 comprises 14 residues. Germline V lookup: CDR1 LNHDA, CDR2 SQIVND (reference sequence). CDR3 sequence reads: CASILTGGTGELFF. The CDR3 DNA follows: TGTGCCAGTATCCTGACGGGCGGGACCGGGGAGCTGTTTTTT.

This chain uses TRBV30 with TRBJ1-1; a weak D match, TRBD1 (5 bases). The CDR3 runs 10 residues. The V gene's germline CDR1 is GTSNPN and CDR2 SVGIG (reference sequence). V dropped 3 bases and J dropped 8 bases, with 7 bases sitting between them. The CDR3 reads CAWRDSEAFF. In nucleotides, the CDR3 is TGTGCCTGGAGAGACAGCGAAGCTTTCTTT.

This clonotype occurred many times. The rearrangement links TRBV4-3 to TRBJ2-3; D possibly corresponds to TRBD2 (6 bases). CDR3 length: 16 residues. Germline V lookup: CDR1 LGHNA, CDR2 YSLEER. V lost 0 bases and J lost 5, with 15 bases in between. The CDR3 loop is CASSQDLLAAEDTQYF. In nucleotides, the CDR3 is TGCGCCAGCAGCCAAGATCTACTAGCCGCGGAAGATACGCAGTATTTT.

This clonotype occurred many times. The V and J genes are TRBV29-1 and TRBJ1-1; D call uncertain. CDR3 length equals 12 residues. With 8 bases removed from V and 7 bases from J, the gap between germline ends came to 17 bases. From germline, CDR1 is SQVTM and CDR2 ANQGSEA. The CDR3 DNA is TGCAGCAACCGGGATAATCTGGTTGAAGCTTTCTTT. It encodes CSNRDNLVEAFF. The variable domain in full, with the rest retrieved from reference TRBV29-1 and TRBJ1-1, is SAVISQKPSRDICQRGTSLTIQCQVDSQVTMMFWYRQQPGQSLTLIATANQGSEATYESGFVIDKFPISRPNLTFSTLTVSNMSPEDSSIYLCSNRDNLVEAFFGQGTRLTVV.

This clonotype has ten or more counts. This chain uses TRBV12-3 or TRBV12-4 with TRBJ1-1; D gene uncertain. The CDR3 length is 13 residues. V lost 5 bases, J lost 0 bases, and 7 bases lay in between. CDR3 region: CASSTQVNTEAFF. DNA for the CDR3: TGTGCCAGCAGTACCCAGGTGAACACTGAAGCTTTCTTT.

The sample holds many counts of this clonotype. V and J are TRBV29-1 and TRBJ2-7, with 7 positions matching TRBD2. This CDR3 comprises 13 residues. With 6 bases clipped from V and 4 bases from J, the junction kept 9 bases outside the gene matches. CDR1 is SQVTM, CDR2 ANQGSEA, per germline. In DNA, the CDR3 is TGCAGCGTCGCACTAGCGAACCTTTACGAGCAGTACTTC. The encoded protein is CSVALANLYEQYF.